This entry lists 18 T cell receptor beta chains sequenced from one sample in a study of T cell responses to AZD1222 COVID-19 vaccine. Assay: immunoSEQ multiplex PCR; the TCRdb copy retains only in-frame clones and omits some. Here the sample spans just over 150,000 clones, approximately 90% being singletons. The sample here was peripheral blood, taken after recovery from COVID-19. These receptors originate from an adult who had recovered from COVID-19.

V is TRBV27 and J is TRBJ2-5, with D possibly matching TRBD2 (6 bases). CDR1 MNHEY and CDR2 SMNVEV come from the germline V gene (reference sequence). The CDR3 is made up of 18 amino acids. V was cut by 2 bases and J by 1 base, with 20 bases left in between. Here the CDR3 DNA reads TGTGCCAGCAGTTTAAGGGTAGCGGAGATAATGATCCAAGAGACCCAGTACTTC. It encodes CASSLRVAEIMIQETQYF.

The chain combines TRBV9 with TRBJ1-1, with D maybe TRBD1 (5 bases). In germline, CDR1 is SGDLS, CDR2 YYNGEE. The ends were cut back, 0 bases at V and 2 bases at J, with 11 bases in the middle. The CDR3 spans 15 residues. CDR3 in DNA: TGTGCCAGCAGCGTAGCTGGGGGGAGTAACACTGAAGCTTTCTTT. It yields the protein CASSVAGGSNTEAFF.

The genes are TRBV7-9 and TRBJ2-5; D gene ambiguous. The germline V gene has CDR1 SEHNR and CDR2 FQNEAQ (reference sequence). This CDR3 has 14 residues. V dropped 5 bases and J dropped 5 bases, with 15 bases sitting between them. The CDR3 spells CASSPQWVGETQYF. DNA for the CDR3: TGTGCCAGCAGCCCGCAGTGGGTTGGGGAGACCCAGTACTTC.

V gene TRBV5-1 combines with J gene TRBJ1-5; D is ambiguous. Trimming took off 4 bases at V and 1 base at J, with 12 bases between the two ends. This CDR3 is built from 15 residues. Germline V gene lookup returns CDR1 SGHRS and CDR2 YFSETQ. CDR3 loop: CASSADALSNQPQHF. The CDR3 nucleotides read TGCGCCAGCAGCGCGGATGCATTGAGCAATCAGCCCCAGCATTTT.

This clone came up once. The J gene is TRBJ1-1, the V gene TRBV7-3; D is unresolved. Germline CDR1 SGHTA, CDR2 FQGTGA. The CDR3 has 14 residues. V was shortened by 5 bases and J by 3 bases, with 13 bases between the two germline ends. The CDR3 region has the DNA TGTGCCAGCAGCCTTGTGGGAGGAGACACTGAAGCTTTCTTT. Translated: CASSLVGGDTEAFF.

The chain has TRBV7-2 and TRBJ2-2; D is unresolved. The V and J ends lost 3 bases and 0 bases respectively, with 8 bases between them. Per the germline V gene, CDR1 is SGHTA and CDR2 is FQGNSA. The CDR3 length is 15 residues. The CDR3 nucleotides read TGTGCCAGCAGCTTCCGGCAGACGAACACCGGGGAGCTGTTTTTT. Translation gives CASSFRQTNTGELFF.

The chain carries TRBV28 and TRBJ2-7; TRBD2 matches at 11 bases. After removal of 4 bases from V and 1 base from J, the junction contained 3 bases not matched to a gene. Per the germline V gene, CDR1 is MDHEN and CDR2 is SYDVKM. The CDR3 spans 15 residues. For the CDR3, the DNA is TGTGCCAGCAGTTCGAGACTAGCGGGGTCCTACGAGCAGTACTTC. This gives the protein CASSSRLAGSYEQYF.

This rearrangement joins TRBV10-2 to TRBJ2-1, with D unclear. Trimming took off 7 bases at V and 8 bases at J, with 12 bases between the two ends. Germline V lookup: CDR1 WSHSY, CDR2 SAAADI. This CDR3 spans 12 amino acids. CDR3 coding DNA: TGCGCCAGCAACCGCCCCCCTCATGAGCAGTTCTTC. Protein: CASNRPPHEQFF.

The chain uses TRBV24-1 and TRBJ2-3, with TRBD2 matching 13 bases. The CDR3 is made up of 14 amino acids. In germline, CDR1 is KGHDR, CDR2 SFDVKD. V dropped 12 bases and J dropped 0; count of bases not matched to a gene: 2. This CDR3 reads CASTSGRSTDTQYF. In nucleotides, the CDR3 is TGTGCCTCGACTAGCGGGAGGAGCACAGATACGCAGTATTTT.

V gene TRBV19 combines with J gene TRBJ2-2, with D possibly matching TRBD2 (5 bases). The CDR3 runs to 14 residues. The ends were cut back, 3 bases at V and 6 bases at J, with 11 bases in the middle. Germline V gene sequence: CDR1 LNHDA, CDR2 SQIVND (reference sequence). Here the CDR3 DNA reads TGTGCCAGTAGTATTGGGCGGGTGGCCGGGGAGCTGTTTTTT. It specifies CASSIGRVAGELFF.

The chain couples TRBV7-2 to TRBJ2-5; TRBD2 agrees at 8 bases. The CDR3 runs to 17 residues. Germline V gene sequence: CDR1 SGHTA, CDR2 FQGNSA. J gave up 3 bases and V 5 bases, and 14 bases lay outside the gene matches. The CDR3 reads CASSPLLGGGYKETQYF. The CDR3 DNA reads TGTGCCAGCAGCCCCCTCCTCGGGGGGGGATATAAAGAGACCCAGTACTTC.

This clone was seen more than once but under ten times. The chain couples TRBV18 to TRBJ2-7; D unclear. Trimming left V 2 bases short and J 3 bases short, with 11 bases between. The CDR3 runs to 14 residues. Germline loops: CDR1 KGHSH, CDR2 LQKENI. The CDR3 nucleotides read TGTGCCAGCTCACCAAGCCCCATAAGCTACGAGCAGTACTTC. Protein: CASSPSPISYEQYF.

The CDR3 region has the DNA TGTGCCAGCAGTCCTAACAGGGGGCGAGATCAGCCCCAGCATTTT. This sequence encodes CASSPNRGRDQPQHF. This chain connects TRBV7-6 to TRBJ1-5, with 9 bases fitting TRBD1. Per the germline V gene, CDR1 is SGHVS and CDR2 is FNYEAQ. This CDR3 comprises 15 residues. The ends lost 6 bases at V and 5 bases at J; junction bases unmatched: 8.

V and J are TRBV9 and TRBJ1-1; D is unclear. The CDR3 covers 15 residues. V was trimmed by 2 bases and J by 0 bases, leaving 11 bases between them. Looked up from germline, CDR1 is SGDLS and CDR2 is YYNGEE. The CDR3 region has the DNA TGTGCCAGCAGCGTCCTCTTTGGATTGAACACTGAAGCTTTCTTT. This translates into CASSVLFGLNTEAFF.

This clone has just one count. V and J are TRBV10-2 and TRBJ1-1; D is uncertain. CDR3 length equals 15 residues. The germline gives CDR1 WSHSY, CDR2 SAAADI. Trimming took off 0 bases at V and 0 bases at J, with 8 bases between the two ends. Written as DNA, the CDR3 is TGCGCCAGCAGTGAGTCGACGGGCATGAACACTGAAGCTTTCTTT. Translation: CASSESTGMNTEAFF.

This chain links TRBV10-1 with TRBJ2-1; possible D gene TRBD1, 6 bases. Germline CDR1 reads WNHNN; CDR2 reads SYGVQD (reference sequence). CDR3 length: 16 residues. The V and J ends lost 3 bases and 5 bases respectively, with 17 bases between them. The CDR3 DNA sequence: TGCGCCAGCAGTGACCCCCAGGGGATGGGTGACAATGAGCAGTTCTTC. Translation gives CASSDPQGMGDNEQFF.

The rearrangement links TRBV4-3 to TRBJ1-2; 9 nucleotides agree with TRBD1. The length of the CDR3 is 19 residues. CDR1 and CDR2 from the germline V gene are LGHNA and YSLEER. After removal of 0 bases from V and 8 bases from J, the junction contained 19 bases not matched to a gene. CDR3 residues: CASSQDPGTGILIREGYTF. CDR3 sequence (DNA): TGCGCCAGCAGCCAAGACCCCGGGACAGGGATTCTTATAAGGGAGGGCTACACCTTC.

The chain joins TRBV6-5 to TRBJ1-4; 7 bases fit TRBD1. CDR1 MNHEY and CDR2 SVGAGI come from the germline V gene. Germline trimming cut 8 bases from V and 5 bases from J; bases unmatched to any gene: 5. This CDR3 has 13 amino acids. The CDR3 here is CASFKGQNEKLFF. The CDR3 DNA is TGTGCCAGCTTCAAGGGACAGAATGAAAAACTGTTTTTT.